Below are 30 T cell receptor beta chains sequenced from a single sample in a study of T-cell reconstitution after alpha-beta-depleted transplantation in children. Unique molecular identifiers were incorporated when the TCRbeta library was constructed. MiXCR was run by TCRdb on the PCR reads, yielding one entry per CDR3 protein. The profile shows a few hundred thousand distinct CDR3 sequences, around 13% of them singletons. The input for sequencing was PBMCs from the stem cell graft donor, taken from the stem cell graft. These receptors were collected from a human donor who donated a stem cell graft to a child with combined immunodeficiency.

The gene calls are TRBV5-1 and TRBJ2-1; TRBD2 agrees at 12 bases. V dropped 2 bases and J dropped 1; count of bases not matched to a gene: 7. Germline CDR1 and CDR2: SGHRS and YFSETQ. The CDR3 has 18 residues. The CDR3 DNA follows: TGCGCCAGCAGCTTTCTAGCGGGAGGGCCAACGTCCTACAATGAGCAGTTCTTC. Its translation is CASSFLAGGPTSYNEQFF.

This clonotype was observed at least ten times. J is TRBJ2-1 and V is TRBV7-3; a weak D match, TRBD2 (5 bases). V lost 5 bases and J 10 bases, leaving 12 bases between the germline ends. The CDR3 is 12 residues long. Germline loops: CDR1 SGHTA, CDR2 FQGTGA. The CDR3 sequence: CASSPDRGEQFF. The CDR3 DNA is TGTGCCAGCAGCCCGGACCGAGGGGAGCAGTTCTTC.

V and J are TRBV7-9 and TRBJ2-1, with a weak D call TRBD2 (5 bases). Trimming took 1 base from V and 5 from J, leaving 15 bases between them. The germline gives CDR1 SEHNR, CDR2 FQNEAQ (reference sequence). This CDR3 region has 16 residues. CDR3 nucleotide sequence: TGTGCCAGCAGCTTAGGGTTGGGCCTAGCAGACAATGAGCAGTTCTTC. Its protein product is CASSLGLGLADNEQFF.

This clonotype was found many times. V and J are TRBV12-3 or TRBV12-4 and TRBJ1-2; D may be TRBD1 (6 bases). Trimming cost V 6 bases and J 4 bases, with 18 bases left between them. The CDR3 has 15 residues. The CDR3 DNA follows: TGTGCCAGCAGCTCAAACGTAGGGGGAGGCTATGGCTACACCTTC. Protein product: CASSSNVGGGYGYTF.

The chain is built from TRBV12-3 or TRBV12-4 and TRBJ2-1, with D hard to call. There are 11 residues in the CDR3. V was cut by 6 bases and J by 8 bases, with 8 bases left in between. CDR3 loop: CASSTMDEQFF. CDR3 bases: TGTGCCAGCAGCACAATGGATGAGCAGTTCTTC.

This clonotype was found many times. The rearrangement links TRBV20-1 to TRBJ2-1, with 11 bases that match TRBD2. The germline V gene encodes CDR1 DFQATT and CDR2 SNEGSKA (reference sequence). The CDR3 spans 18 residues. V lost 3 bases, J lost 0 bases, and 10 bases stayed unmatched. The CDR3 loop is CSARDTRLAGSSYNEQFF. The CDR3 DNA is TGCAGTGCTAGGGACACCCGACTAGCGGGGAGCTCCTACAATGAGCAGTTCTTC.

CDR3 amino acids: CASCRPVGAGATTDTQYF. The CDR3 DNA reads TGTGCCTCCTGCCGCCCAGTCGGGGCAGGGGCCACCACAGATACGCAGTATTTT. V usage is TRBV3-1 and J usage is TRBJ2-3, with D perhaps matching TRBD1 (6 bases). Germline assignment: CDR1 LGHDT and CDR2 YNNKEL (reference sequence). The CDR3 runs to 18 residues. V was cut by 11 bases and J by 2 bases, with 29 bases left in between.

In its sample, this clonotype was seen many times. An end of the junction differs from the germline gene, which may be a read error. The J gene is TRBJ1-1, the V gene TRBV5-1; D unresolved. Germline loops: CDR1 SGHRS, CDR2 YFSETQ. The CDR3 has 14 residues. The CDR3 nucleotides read TGTGCCAGCAGCCCGGGAAGGATGAACACTGAAGCTTTCTTT. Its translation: CASSPGRMNTEAFF.

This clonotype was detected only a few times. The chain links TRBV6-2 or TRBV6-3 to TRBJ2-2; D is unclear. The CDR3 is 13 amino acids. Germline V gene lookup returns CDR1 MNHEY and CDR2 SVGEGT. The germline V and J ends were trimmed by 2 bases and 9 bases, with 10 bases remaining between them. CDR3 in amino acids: CASSYGPVRELFF. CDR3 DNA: TGTGCCAGCAGTTACGGACCCGTGAGGGAGCTGTTTTTT.

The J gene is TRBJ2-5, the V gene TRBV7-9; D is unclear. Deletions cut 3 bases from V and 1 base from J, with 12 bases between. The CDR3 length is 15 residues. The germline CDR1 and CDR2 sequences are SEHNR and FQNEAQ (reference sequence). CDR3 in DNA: TGTGCCAGCAGCTTCGATCGGTGGGGCCAAGAGACCCAGTACTTC. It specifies CASSFDRWGQETQYF.

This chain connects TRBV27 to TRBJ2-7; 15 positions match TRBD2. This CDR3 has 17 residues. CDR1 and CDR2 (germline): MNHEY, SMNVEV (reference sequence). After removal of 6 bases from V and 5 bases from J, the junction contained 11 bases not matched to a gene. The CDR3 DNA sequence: TGTGCCAGCAGACCGATTGGACTAGCGGGAGGGCCCCACGAGCAGTACTTC. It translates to CASRPIGLAGGPHEQYF.

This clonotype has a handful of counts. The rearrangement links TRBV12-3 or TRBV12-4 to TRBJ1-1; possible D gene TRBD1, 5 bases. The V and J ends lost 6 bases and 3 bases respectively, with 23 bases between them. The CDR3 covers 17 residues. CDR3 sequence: CASRFLPFLGGDTEAFF. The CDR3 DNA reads TGTGCCAGCAGATTCCTACCCTTTCTCGGGGGTGACACTGAAGCTTTCTTT.

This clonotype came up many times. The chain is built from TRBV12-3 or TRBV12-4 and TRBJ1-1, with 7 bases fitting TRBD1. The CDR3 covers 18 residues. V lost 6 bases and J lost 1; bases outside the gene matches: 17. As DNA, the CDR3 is TGTGCCAGCAGACCGGACAGGAGTTCTGGGGACTCGAACACTGAAGCTTTCTTT. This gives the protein CASRPDRSSGDSNTEAFF.

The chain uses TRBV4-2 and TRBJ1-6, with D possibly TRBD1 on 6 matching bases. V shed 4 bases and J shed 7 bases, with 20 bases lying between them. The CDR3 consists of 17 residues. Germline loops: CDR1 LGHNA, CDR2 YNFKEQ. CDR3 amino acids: CASSPGHQGLSNSPLHF. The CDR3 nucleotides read TGTGCCAGCAGCCCCGGTCATCAGGGGCTTTCGAATTCACCCCTCCACTTT.

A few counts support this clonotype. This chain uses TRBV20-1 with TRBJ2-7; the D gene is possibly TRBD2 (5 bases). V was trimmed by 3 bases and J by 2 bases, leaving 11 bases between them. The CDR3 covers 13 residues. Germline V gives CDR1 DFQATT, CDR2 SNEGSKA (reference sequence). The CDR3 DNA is TGCAGTGCTAGGCCCTTCGGGGCCTACGAGCAGTACTTC. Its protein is CSARPFGAYEQYF.

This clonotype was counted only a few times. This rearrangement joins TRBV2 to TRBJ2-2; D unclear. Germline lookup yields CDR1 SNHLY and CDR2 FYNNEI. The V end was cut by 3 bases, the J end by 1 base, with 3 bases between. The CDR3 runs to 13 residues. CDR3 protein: CASSEGNTGELFF. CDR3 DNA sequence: TGTGCCAGCAGTGAGGGGAACACCGGGGAGCTGTTTTTT.

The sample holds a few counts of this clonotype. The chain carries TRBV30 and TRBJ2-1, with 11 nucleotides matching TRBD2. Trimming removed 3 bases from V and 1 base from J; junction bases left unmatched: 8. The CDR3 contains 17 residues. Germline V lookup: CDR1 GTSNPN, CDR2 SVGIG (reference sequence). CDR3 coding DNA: TGTGCCTGGAGCGCCTTTGGGACTAGCGGATCCTACAATGAGCAGTTCTTC. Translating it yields CAWSAFGTSGSYNEQFF.

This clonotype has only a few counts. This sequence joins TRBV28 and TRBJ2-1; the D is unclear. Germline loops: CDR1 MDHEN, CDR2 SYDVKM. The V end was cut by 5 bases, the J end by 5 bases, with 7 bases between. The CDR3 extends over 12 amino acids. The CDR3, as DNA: TGTGCCAGCAGTACCCGTCACAATGAGCAGTTCTTC. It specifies CASSTRHNEQFF.

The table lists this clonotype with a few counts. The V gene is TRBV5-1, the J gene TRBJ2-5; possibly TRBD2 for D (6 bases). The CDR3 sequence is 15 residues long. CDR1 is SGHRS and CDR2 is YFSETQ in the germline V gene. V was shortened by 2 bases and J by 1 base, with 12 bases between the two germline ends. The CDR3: CASSFGRLAQETQYF. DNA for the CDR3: TGCGCCAGCAGCTTTGGGAGGTTGGCCCAAGAGACCCAGTACTTC.

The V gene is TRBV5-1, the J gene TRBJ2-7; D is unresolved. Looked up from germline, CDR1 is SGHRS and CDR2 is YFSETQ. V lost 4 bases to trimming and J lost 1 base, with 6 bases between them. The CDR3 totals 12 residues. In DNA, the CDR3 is TGCGCCAGCAGCATGAATTCCTACGAGCAGTACTTC. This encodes CASSMNSYEQYF. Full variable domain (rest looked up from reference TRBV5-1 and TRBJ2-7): KAGVTQTPRYLIKTRGQQVTLSCSPISGHRSVSWYQQTPGQGLQFLFEYFSETQRNKGNFPGRFSGRQFSNSRSEMNVSTLELGDSALYLCASSMNSYEQYFGPGTRLTVT.

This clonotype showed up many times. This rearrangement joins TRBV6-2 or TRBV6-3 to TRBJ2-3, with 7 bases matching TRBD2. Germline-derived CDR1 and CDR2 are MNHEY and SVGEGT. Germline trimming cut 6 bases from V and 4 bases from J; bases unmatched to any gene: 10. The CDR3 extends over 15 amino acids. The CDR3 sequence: CASREFGLGADTQYF. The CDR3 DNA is TGTGCCAGCAGGGAGTTTGGACTAGGCGCAGATACGCAGTATTTT.

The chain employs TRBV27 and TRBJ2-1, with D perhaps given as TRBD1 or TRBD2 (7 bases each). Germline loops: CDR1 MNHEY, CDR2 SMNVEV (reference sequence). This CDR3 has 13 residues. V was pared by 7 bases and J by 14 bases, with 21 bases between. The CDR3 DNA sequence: TGTGCCAGCACGGGCGGGTCAGGGGGGGCGGAGTTCTTC. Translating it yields CASTGGSGGAEFF.

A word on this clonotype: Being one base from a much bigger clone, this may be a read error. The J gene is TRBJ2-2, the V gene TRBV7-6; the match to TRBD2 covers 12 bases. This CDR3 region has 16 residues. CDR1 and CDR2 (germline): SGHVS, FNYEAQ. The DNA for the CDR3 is TGTGCCAGCAGCGATCTAGCGGGAGGGCCGGCCGGGGAGGTGTTTTTT. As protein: CASSDLAGGPAGEVFF.

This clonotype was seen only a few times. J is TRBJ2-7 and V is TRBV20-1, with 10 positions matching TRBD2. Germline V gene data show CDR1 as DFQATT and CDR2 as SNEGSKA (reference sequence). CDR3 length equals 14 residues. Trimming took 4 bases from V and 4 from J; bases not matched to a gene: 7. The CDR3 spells CSANLAGAYYEQYF. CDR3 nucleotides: TGCAGTGCTAACCTAGCGGGGGCTTATTACGAGCAGTACTTC.

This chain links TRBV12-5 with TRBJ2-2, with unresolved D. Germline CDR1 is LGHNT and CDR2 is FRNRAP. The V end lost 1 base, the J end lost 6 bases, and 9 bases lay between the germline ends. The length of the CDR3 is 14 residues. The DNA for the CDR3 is TGTGCTAGTGGTTTGGGTGGTGGGGCCGGGGAGCTGTTTTTT. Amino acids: CASGLGGGAGELFF.

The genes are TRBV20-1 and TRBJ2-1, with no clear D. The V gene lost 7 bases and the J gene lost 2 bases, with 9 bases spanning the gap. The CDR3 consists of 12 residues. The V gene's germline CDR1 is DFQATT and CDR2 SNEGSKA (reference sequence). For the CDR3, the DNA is TGCAGTGGGCTAGTCCCCTACAATGAGCAGTTCTTC. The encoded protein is CSGLVPYNEQFF.

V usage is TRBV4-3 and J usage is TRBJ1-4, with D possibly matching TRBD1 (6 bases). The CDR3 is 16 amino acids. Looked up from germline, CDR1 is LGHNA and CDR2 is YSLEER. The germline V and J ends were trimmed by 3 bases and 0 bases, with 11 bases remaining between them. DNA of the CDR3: TGCGCCAGCAGCCACCGACAGGTTGCAACTAATGAAAAACTGTTTTTT. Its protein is CASSHRQVATNEKLFF.

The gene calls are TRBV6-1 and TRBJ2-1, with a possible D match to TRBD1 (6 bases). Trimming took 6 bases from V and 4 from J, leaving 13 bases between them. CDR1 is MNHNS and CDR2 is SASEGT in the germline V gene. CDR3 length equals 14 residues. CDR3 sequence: CASRGDRPYNEQFF. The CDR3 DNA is TGTGCCAGCAGAGGTGACAGGCCGTACAATGAGCAGTTCTTC.

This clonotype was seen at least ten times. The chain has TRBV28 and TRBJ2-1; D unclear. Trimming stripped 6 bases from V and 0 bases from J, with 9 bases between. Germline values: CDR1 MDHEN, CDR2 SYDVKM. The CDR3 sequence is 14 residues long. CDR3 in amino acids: CASRAYPSYNEQFF. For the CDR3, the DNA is TGTGCCAGCAGGGCCTACCCCTCCTACAATGAGCAGTTCTTC.

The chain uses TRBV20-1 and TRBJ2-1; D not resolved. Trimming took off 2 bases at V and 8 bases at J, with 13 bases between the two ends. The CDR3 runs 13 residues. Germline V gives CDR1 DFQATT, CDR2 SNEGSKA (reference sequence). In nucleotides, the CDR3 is TGCAGTGCTAGATACCTCCTGGGCCATGAGCAGTTCTTC. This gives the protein CSARYLLGHEQFF.